This TCR beta chain was identified in a study of blood T cells in healthy people across ages. The CDR3 totals 12 residues. V was pared by 1 base and J by 6 bases, with 9 bases between. The germline gives CDR1 SQVTM, CDR2 ANQGSEA. Every sample had a minimum of 7 million PBMCs isolated. Whole-study findings and limits: Naive T cell percentage showed a strong correlation with the diversity of TCR beta. Older individuals had lower TCR beta diversity per million T cells (the decline was roughly linear).

Worth noting for this clonotype: Its antigen is as yet unknown.

The use of a sample-barcoded 5' primer and a J-beta primer mix characterized a second PCR of about 6 to 12 cycles. From the 5' RACE reads, TCRdb called clonotypes with MiXCR, one entry per CDR3 protein. The sample lists 1.5 million to 2 million distinct CDR3 sequences, around 42% seen once, with 23% in the top ten. The V call is TRBV29-1, the J call TRBJ1-2, with D perhaps matching TRBD1 (5 bases). Material for sequencing was blood. This clonotype was obtained from a human donor in good health. CDR3 sequence (DNA): TGCAGCGTTGAAGGGCTCAGGGATGGCTACACCTTC. Its translation is CSVEGLRDGYTF.